This T cell receptor (beta chain) emerged from a study of spatial heterogeneity in lung cancer. Study-wide context: 55 to 80 TRACERx patients with early, untreated non-small cell lung cancer donated samples. Sequenced follow-up PBMC samples came a median of approximately 2 years after resection, where available. Among detected sequences, beta-chain ones consistently exceeded alpha-chain ones in number.

Time point specified: blood at routine non-recurrence follow-up after resection. Tumor, nontumor lung or frozen PBMC supplied whole RNA that was sequenced unsorted. The V gene's germline CDR1 is MNHEY and CDR2 SMNVEV (reference sequence). The CDR3 has 15 amino acids. V gave up 4 bases and J gave up 6 bases; unmatched junction bases: 8. TCRdb re-analysed the 5' RACE reads in MiXCR, keeping a single row per CDR3 protein. The data show around 110,000 distinct CDR3 sequences, less than 15% seen once. The chain has TRBV27 and TRBJ2-1; 8 positions match TRBD2. The material was PBMCs, obtained at follow-up. The sequence was collected from a male donor with early-stage non-small cell lung cancer. CDR3 DNA sequence: TGTGCCAGCAGTTGGCCGGGACTAGGCGGCAATGAGCAGTTCTTC. This codes for CASSWPGLGGNEQFF.